This T cell receptor beta chain derives from a study of cytomegalovirus exposure and HLA in healthy donors. The V and J ends lost 4 bases and 2 bases, in that order; junction bases with no gene match: 3. The CDR3 runs to 15 residues. The germline V gene has CDR1 MGHRA and CDR2 YSYEKL. PCR primers comprised 60 Vbeta and 13 Jbeta primers. Original processing notes: Counted up in a later analysis, unique TCR beta chains came to some 82 million, with around 10 million shared. Sequencing was performed with immunoSEQ multiplex PCR; in TCRdb, only in-frame clones are kept and a portion is missing. V and J calls and clone size follow that table, whereas D and trimming were derived from the DNA. Of 50,000 to 70,000 clones listed, over 55% are singletons. Whole-study results and caveats: A missense DCLRE1C variant was associated with V- and J-gene trimming of TCR beta chains in a later analysis, and an independent cohort replicated the association. Reports indicated that the classifier achieved high specificity and sensitivity in diagnosing cytomegalovirus status. Data from an earlier analysis indicated that most TCR beta V segments were productive either about 87% or about 30% of the time.

In the case of this clone: Its target is not known.

The specimen sequenced was PBMCs. The sequence derives from a man aged 40-55 years in good health and CMV-seropositive. This chain links TRBV4-1 with TRBJ2-3, with TRBD1 identical over 10 bases. The CDR3 region is CASSPGQGITDTQYF. The CDR3 DNA follows: TGCGCCAGCAGCCCGGGACAGGGGATCACAGATACGCAGTATTTT.